This TCR beta chain was identified in a study of blood T cell repertoires in COVID-19. In the study overall: Italy, Spain and the United States were the sources of the convalescent and acute COVID-19 samples. The cDNA or gDNA used as material had been derived from T cells, B-cell-depleted T cells, or PBMCs.

The germline V gene encodes CDR1 MNHEY and CDR2 SVGAGI. The ends lost 6 bases at V and 5 bases at J; junction bases unmatched: 9. This CDR3 comprises 15 residues. Original analysis: Amplification from reference gene primers served as the basis for estimated nucleated cell counts. The assay was immunoSEQ multiplex PCR, and TCRdb's table has in-frame clones only and misses some. V and J calls and clone size come straight from that table; D and trimming were deduced from the DNA. There are 250,000 or so clones in the sample; approximately 83% occur only once, and around 2% lies in the top ten. The rearrangement joins TRBV6-5 to TRBJ2-3; 9 positions agree with TRBD2. Sequencing input: peripheral blood. This receptor was identified in a young man who had recovered from COVID-19. The CDR3 DNA sequence: TGTGCCAGCAGCCGGAGAGCGGGGGGACAAGATACGCAGTATTTT. This encodes CASSRRAGGQDTQYF.